Shown below are 15 T cell receptor beta chains from a single sample sequenced in a study of blood T cell repertoires in COVID-19. TCRdb's table, derived via immunoSEQ multiplex PCR, lists solely in-frame clones and lacks some. This sample has approximately 40,000 clones, with over 80% found just once. The source material was peripheral blood. The receptors originated from a woman in her 70s with acute or convalescent COVID-19.

The chain has TRBV5-6 and TRBJ2-7, with a possible D match to TRBD1 (6 bases). CDR1 is SGHDT and CDR2 is YYEEEE in the germline V gene. V was pared by 4 bases and J by 2 bases, with 7 bases between. The CDR3 is 12 amino acids. The CDR3 sequence is CASSNRAYEQYV. CDR3 coding DNA: TGTGCCAGCAGCAACAGGGCCTACGAGCAGTACGTC.

The V gene is TRBV3-1 (or the pseudogene TRBV3-2), the J gene TRBJ2-1, with 9 bases that match TRBD1. Germline assignment: CDR1 LGHDT and CDR2 YNNKEL (reference sequence). The V segment lost 0 bases and the J segment 6 bases; nucleotides outside the gene matches: 0. The CDR3 has 14 residues. The CDR3 loop is CASSQEDRGNEQFF. The CDR3 bases are TGTGCCAGCAGCCAAGAGGACAGGGGCAATGAGCAGTTCTTC.

This CDR3 reads CASSTGLDQPQHF. The CDR3 DNA follows: TGTGCCAGCTCGACAGGGCTTGATCAGCCCCAGCATTTT. The V call is TRBV18, the J call TRBJ1-5; 7 bases match TRBD1. This CDR3 spans 13 amino acids. Losses at the gene ends were 6 bases for V and 5 bases for J; bases not matched to a gene: 4. From germline, CDR1 is KGHSH and CDR2 LQKENI.

This chain joins TRBV4-3 and TRBJ1-2, with D possibly matching TRBD1 (5 bases). CDR1 is LGHNA, CDR2 YSLEER, per germline. The CDR3 consists of 14 residues. Trimming stripped 1 base from V and 4 bases from J, with 10 bases between. The CDR3 sequence is CASSQGWGFYGYTF. The CDR3 DNA reads as TGCGCCAGCAGCCAAGGGTGGGGCTTCTATGGCTACACCTTC.

The chain has TRBV24-1 and TRBJ1-1; D gene unclear. Deletions cut 7 bases from V and 1 base from J, with 12 bases between. The CDR3 loop spans 14 amino acids. Germline V gene data show CDR1 as KGHDR and CDR2 as SFDVKD. CDR3: CATSPAGRNTEAFF. CDR3 nucleotide sequence: TGTGCCACCAGCCCTGCGGGAAGGAACACTGAAGCTTTCTTT.

This chain joins TRBV6-2 or TRBV6-3 and TRBJ1-3, with D perhaps TRBD1 (6 bases). This CDR3 has 15 amino acids. V lost 6 bases and J 4 bases, leaving 16 bases between the germline ends. CDR1 and CDR2 from the germline V gene are MNHEY and SVGEGT. The CDR3 sequence: CASSSGQLAGNTIYF. The CDR3 DNA reads TGTGCCAGCAGCTCGGGACAACTGGCCGGAAACACCATATATTTT.

The chain uses TRBV6-2 or TRBV6-3 and TRBJ1-5; 8 positions match TRBD1. The V segment lost 2 bases and the J segment 2 bases; nucleotides outside the gene matches: 2. The CDR3 covers 15 residues. Germline CDR1 reads MNHEY; CDR2 reads SVGEGT. CDR3 loop: CASSYAGGGNQPQHF. In nucleotides, the CDR3 is TGTGCCAGCAGTTACGCAGGGGGCGGCAATCAGCCCCAGCATTTT.

The chain joins TRBV9 to TRBJ2-5; 15 nucleotides line up with TRBD2. CDR1 SGDLS and CDR2 YYNGEE come from the germline V gene. J gave up 5 bases and V 3 bases, and 2 bases lay outside the gene matches. This CDR3 is built from 15 residues. CDR3 DNA sequence: TGTGCCAGCAGCGCCGGGACTAGCGGGAGGGAGACCCAGTACTTC. Protein product: CASSAGTSGRETQYF. Filled out from reference TRBV9 and TRBJ2-5, the complete variable domain reads DSGVTQTPKHLITATGQRVTLRCSPRSGDLSVYWYQQSLDQGLQFLIQYYNGEERAKGNILERFSAQQFPDLHSELNLSSLELGDSALYFCASSAGTSGRETQYFGPGTRLLVL.

The V gene is TRBV7-2, the J gene TRBJ1-2; perhaps TRBD1 as D (5 bases). The V gene lost 1 base and the J gene lost 4 bases, with 10 bases spanning the gap. CDR1 is SGHTA and CDR2 is FQGNSA in the germline V gene. CDR3 size: 14 residues. CDR3 residues: CASSLDRTGYGYTF. CDR3 DNA sequence: TGTGCCAGCAGCTTAGACCGTACAGGCTATGGCTACACCTTC.

This chain uses TRBV7-3 with TRBJ2-1, with TRBD2 as a possible D gene (5 bases). CDR1 is SGHTA and CDR2 is FQGTGA in the germline V gene. The V end was cut by 0 bases, the J end by 10 bases, with 13 bases between. The CDR3 sequence is 14 residues long. As DNA, the CDR3 is TGTGCCAGCAGCTTAACCGGGGTAGGAGTGGAGCAGTTCTTC. Translated: CASSLTGVGVEQFF.

This chain links TRBV6-5 with TRBJ1-5, with D unresolved. This CDR3 has 13 amino acids. The germline gives CDR1 MNHEY, CDR2 SVGAGI. Trimming shortened V by 9 bases and J by 6 bases, and 15 bases separated the two germline ends. CDR3 coding DNA: TGTGCCAGTGGTCGGGCGGGATTTCAGCCCCAGCATTTT. This sequence encodes CASGRAGFQPQHF.

This clone was seen a handful of times. The rearrangement uses TRBV7-9 and TRBJ2-1; TRBD2 matches at 10 bases. Germline values: CDR1 SEHNR, CDR2 FQNEAQ (reference sequence). This CDR3 comprises 15 residues. With 5 bases clipped from V and 7 bases from J, the junction kept 8 bases outside the gene matches. CDR3 DNA sequence: TGTGCCAGCAGCCTACTAGCGGGAATGAGGAATGAGCAGTTCTTC. Translation: CASSLLAGMRNEQFF. The full variable domain, in which reference TRBV7-9 and TRBJ2-1 provide the parts outside the CDR3, is DTGVSQNPRHKITKRGQNVTFRCDPISEHNRLYWYRQTLGQGPEFLTYFQNEAQLEKSRLLSDRFSAERPKGSFSTLEIQRTEQGDSAMYLCASSLLAGMRNEQFFGPGTRLTVL.

The V and J genes are TRBV4-3 and TRBJ1-4; a possible D gene is TRBD1 (5 bases). This CDR3 region has 17 residues. The germline gives CDR1 LGHNA, CDR2 YSLEER. With 1 base removed from V and 7 bases from J, the gap between germline ends came to 19 bases. The CDR3 DNA follows: TGCGCCAGCAGCCAAGCTCCTAGACAGTCCCCTAGTGAAAAACTGTTTTTT. As protein: CASSQAPRQSPSEKLFF.

This clone was seen just once. This chain links TRBV27 with TRBJ2-3, with D possibly being TRBD1 (5 bases). Germline CDR1 and CDR2: MNHEY and SMNVEV (reference sequence). Trimming removed 5 bases from V and 2 bases from J, with 11 bases in between. The CDR3 loop spans 14 amino acids. CDR3 nucleotides: TGTGCCAGCAGTATTCTAGGGGACACAGATACGCAGTATTTT. Residues: CASSILGDTDTQYF.

This clone has just one count. This chain connects TRBV18 to TRBJ2-1, with D tentatively TRBD2 (5 bases). CDR3 size: 14 residues. Looked up from germline, CDR1 is KGHSH and CDR2 is LQKENI. Trimming took 4 bases from V and 6 from J, leaving 13 bases between them. CDR3 in DNA: TGTGCCAGCTCACTTCGAGGGTTGGGCAATGAGCAGTTCTTC. Protein product: CASSLRGLGNEQFF.